The clone carrying this T cell receptor beta chain was observed at least ten times. Trimming cost V 5 bases and J 10 bases, with 21 bases left between them. Germline CDR1 MNHEY, CDR2 SVGAGI. The CDR3 extends over 15 amino acids. This specimen comes from a study of T-cell reconstitution after alpha-beta-depleted transplantation in children. As it was prepared, the TCRbeta library received unique molecular identifiers. A single record per CDR3 protein comes from TCRdb applying MiXCR to the PCR reads. The sample has hundreds of thousands of distinct CDR3 sequences, over 25% seen once; the top ten hold under 3%.

The sample was PBMCs from the stem cell graft donor, taken from the stem cell graft. The clonotype comes from a human donor who donated a stem cell graft to a child with aplastic anemia. V usage is TRBV6-5 and J usage is TRBJ2-1; perhaps TRBD2 as D (6 bases). The CDR3 region is CASSPSGVEMFEQFF. CDR3 DNA sequence: TGTGCCAGCAGTCCATCGGGAGTGGAGATGTTCGAGCAGTTCTTC.